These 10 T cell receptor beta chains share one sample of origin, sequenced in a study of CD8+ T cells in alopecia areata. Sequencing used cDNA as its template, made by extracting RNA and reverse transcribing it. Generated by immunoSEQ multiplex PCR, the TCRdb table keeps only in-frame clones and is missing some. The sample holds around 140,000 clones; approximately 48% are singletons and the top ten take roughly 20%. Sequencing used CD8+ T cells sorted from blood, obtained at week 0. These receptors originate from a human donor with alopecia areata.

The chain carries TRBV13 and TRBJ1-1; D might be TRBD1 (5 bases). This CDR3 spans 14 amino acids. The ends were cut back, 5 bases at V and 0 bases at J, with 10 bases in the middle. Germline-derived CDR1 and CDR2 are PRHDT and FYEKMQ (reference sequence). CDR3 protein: CASSAGTVNTEAFF. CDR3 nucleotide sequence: TGTGCCAGCAGCGCCGGGACCGTGAACACTGAAGCTTTCTTT. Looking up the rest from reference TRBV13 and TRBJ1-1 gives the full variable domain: AAGVIQSPRHLIKEKRETATLKCYPIPRHDTVYWYQQGPGQDPQFLISFYEKMQSDKGSIPDRFSAQQFSDYHSELNMSSLELGDSALYFCASSAGTVNTEAFFGQGTRLTVV.

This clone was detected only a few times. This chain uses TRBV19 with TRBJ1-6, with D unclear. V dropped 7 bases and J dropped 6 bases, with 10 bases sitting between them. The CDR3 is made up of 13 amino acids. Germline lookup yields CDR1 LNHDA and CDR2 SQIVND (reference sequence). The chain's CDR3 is CASNPETNSPLHF. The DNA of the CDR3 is TGTGCCAGTAACCCCGAGACTAATTCACCCCTCCACTTT.

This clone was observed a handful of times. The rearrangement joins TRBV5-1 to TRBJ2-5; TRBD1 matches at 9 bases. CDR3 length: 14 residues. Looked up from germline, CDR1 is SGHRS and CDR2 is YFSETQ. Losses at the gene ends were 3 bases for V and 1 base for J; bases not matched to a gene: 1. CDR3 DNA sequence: TGCGCCAGCAGCTCGACAGGGGGCCAAGAGACCCAGTACTTC. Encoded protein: CASSSTGGQETQYF.

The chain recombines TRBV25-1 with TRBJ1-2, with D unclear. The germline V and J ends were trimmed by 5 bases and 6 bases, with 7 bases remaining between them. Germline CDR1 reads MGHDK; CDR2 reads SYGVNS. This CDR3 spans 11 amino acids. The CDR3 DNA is TGTGCCAGCAGTTCGGCCGATGGCTACACCTTC. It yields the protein CASSSADGYTF.

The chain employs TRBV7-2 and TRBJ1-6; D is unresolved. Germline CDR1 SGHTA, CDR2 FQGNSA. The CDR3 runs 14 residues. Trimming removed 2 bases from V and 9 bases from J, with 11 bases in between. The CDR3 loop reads CASSLRASTSPLHF. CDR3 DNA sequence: TGTGCCAGCAGCTTAAGGGCGTCCACTTCACCCCTCCACTTT.

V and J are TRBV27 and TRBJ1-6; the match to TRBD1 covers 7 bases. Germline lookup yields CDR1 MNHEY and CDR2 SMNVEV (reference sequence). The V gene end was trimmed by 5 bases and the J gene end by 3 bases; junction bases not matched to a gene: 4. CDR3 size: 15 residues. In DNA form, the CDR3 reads TGTGCCAGCAGTCCTGACAGGGACTATAATTCACCCCTCCACTTT. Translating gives CASSPDRDYNSPLHF.

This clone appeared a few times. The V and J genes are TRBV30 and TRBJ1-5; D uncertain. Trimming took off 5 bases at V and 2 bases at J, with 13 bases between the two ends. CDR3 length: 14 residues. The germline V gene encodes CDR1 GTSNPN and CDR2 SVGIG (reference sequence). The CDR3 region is CAWGWEEGNQPQHF. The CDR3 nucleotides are TGTGCCTGGGGGTGGGAGGAGGGCAATCAGCCCCAGCATTTT. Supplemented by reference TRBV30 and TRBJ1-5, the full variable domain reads SQTIHQWPATLVQPVGSPLSLECTVEGTSNPNLYWYRQAAGRGLQLLFYSVGIGQISSEVPQNLSASRPQDRQFILSSKKLLLSDSGFYLCAWGWEEGNQPQHFGDGTRLSIL.

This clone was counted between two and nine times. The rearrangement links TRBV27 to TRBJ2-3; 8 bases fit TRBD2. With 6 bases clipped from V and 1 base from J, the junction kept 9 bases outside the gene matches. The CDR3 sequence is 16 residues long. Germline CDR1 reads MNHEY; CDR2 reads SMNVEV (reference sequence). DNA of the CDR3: TGTGCCAGCAGCCGAGCCGGGGGGGACCGCACAGATACGCAGTATTTT. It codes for CASSRAGGDRTDTQYF.

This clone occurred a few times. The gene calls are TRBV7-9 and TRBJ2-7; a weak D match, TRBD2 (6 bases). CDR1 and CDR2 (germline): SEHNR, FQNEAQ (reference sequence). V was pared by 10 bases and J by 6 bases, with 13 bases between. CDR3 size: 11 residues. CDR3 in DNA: TGTGCCACCTCCACCGGGGGCGAGCAGTACTTC. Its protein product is CATSTGGEQYF. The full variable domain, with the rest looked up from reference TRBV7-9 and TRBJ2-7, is DTGVSQNPRHKITKRGQNVTFRCDPISEHNRLYWYRQTLGQGPEFLTYFQNEAQLEKSRLLSDRFSAERPKGSFSTLEIQRTEQGDSAMYLCATSTGGEQYFGPGTRLTVT.

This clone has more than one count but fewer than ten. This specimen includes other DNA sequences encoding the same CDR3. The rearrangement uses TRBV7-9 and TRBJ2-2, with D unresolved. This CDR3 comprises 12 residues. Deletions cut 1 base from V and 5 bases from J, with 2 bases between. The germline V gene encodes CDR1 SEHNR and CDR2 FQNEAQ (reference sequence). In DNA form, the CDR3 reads TGTGCCAGCAGCTTAGATACCGGGGAGCTGTTTTTT. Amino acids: CASSLDTGELFF. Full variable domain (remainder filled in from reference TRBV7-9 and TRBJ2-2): DTGVSQNPRHKITKRGQNVTFRCDPISEHNRLYWYRQTLGQGPEFLTYFQNEAQLEKSRLLSDRFSAERPKGSFSTLEIQRTEQGDSAMYLCASSLDTGELFFGEGSRLTVL.